This T cell receptor beta chain was captured by sequencing in a study of CD8 T cells in Susac syndrome. Trimming removed 5 bases from V and 0 bases from J; junction bases left unmatched: 7. CDR3 length equals 16 residues. Germline V gene data show CDR1 as SGHVS and CDR2 as FQNEAQ. The sequenced target, TCR beta, came from blood CD8+ and CD4+ T cells. Treatment-naive patients with stable or active relapsing-remitting disease served as multiple sclerosis controls. TEMRA cells were enriched by FACS, and CD4+ and CD8+ T cells were negatively isolated. Random hexamers were used to reverse transcribe the RNA input (roughly 0.5 to 1 ug). The TCR beta CDR3 was amplified by immunoSEQ multiplex PCR across 54 Vbeta, 13 Jbeta. Each CDR3 protein gets one entry after TCRdb re-called the immunoSEQ multiplex PCR reads with MiXCR. Counted here are more than 200,000 distinct CDR3 sequences, just under 95% occurring once; the ten biggest clones make up roughly 0.07%.

This clonotype was obtained from a human donor with multiple sclerosis. This chain links TRBV7-8 with TRBJ2-3, with 8 positions matching TRBD1. Sequencing was performed on CD4+ T cells from PBMCs. The DNA for the CDR3 is TGTGCCAGCAGCGATCGGGACAGGACAAGCACAGATACGCAGTATTTT. Translation: CASSDRDRTSTDTQYF.